Listed here are 16 T cell receptor beta chains from one sample, sequenced in a study of early T cells in non-severe SARS-CoV-2 infection. TCRdb recomputed calls from the 5' RACE reads with MiXCR, one row per CDR3 protein. This sample yields approximately 110,000 distinct CDR3 sequences, of which 15% are seen a single time; about a fifth belongs to the top ten. Input material: whole blood. The receptors here all came from an adult who was a healthcare worker with PCR-confirmed SARS-CoV-2 infection or an uninfected control (not recorded which).

This clonotype occurred a few times. The V gene is TRBV7-9, the J gene TRBJ2-3; D is possibly TRBD1 (7 bases). CDR1 is SEHNR and CDR2 is FQNEAQ in the germline V gene (reference sequence). CDR3 size: 16 residues. The V gene lost 5 bases and the J gene lost 0 bases, with 15 bases spanning the gap. The CDR3 region is CASSPTAGQSTDTQYF. DNA of the CDR3: TGTGCCAGCAGCCCTACCGCGGGACAGAGCACAGATACGCAGTATTTT.

The chain combines TRBV5-1 with TRBJ1-5; D might be TRBD1 (6 bases). The V gene's germline CDR1 is SGHRS and CDR2 YFSETQ. The CDR3 is made up of 15 amino acids. Trimming removed 4 bases at V and 0 bases at J, with 11 bases between. The CDR3 bases are TGCGCCAGCAGCCCTAGGGGGGATAGCAATCAGCCCCAGCATTTT. Encoded protein: CASSPRGDSNQPQHF.

The genes are TRBV11-1 and TRBJ2-1, with 9 bases aligning to TRBD1. CDR1 is SGHAT and CDR2 is FQDESV in the germline V gene (reference sequence). The V gene end was trimmed by 6 bases and the J gene end by 9 bases; junction bases not matched to a gene: 9. This CDR3 comprises 14 residues. The CDR3 DNA is TGTGCCAGCAGTCCACAGGGGGCGCGAGGTGAGCAGTTCTTC. The encoded protein is CASSPQGARGEQFF.

The V call is TRBV7-9, the J call TRBJ1-4, with D unclear. Trimming removed 2 bases at V and 5 bases at J, with 9 bases between. Looked up from germline, CDR1 is SEHNR and CDR2 is FQNEAQ (reference sequence). This CDR3 is 14 amino acids long. In nucleotides, the CDR3 is TGTGCCAGCAGCTTATATTCTGAGAATGAAAAACTGTTTTTT. Residues: CASSLYSENEKLFF.

This rearrangement joins TRBV29-1 to TRBJ2-1; D unresolved. Trimming left V 6 bases short and J 7 bases short, with 10 bases between. This CDR3 is built from 11 residues. CDR1 SQVTM and CDR2 ANQGSEA come from the germline V gene. CDR3: CSVREVNEQFF. Written as DNA, the CDR3 is TGCAGCGTCCGTGAGGTGAATGAGCAGTTCTTC.

The genes are TRBV12-3 or TRBV12-4 and TRBJ2-3; 11 nucleotides agree with TRBD1. V was clipped by 6 bases and J by 3 bases; unmatched bases: 2. This CDR3 contains 14 residues. CDR3 nucleotide sequence: TGTGCCAGCAGATGGGACAGGGGGACAGATACGCAGTATTTT. Encoded protein: CASRWDRGTDTQYF.

This clonotype was detected only a few times. The chain carries TRBV29-1 and TRBJ2-3; TRBD2 matches 11 bases. This CDR3 spans 18 amino acids. Per the germline V gene, CDR1 is SQVTM and CDR2 is ANQGSEA. V dropped 3 bases and J dropped 2; count of bases not matched to a gene: 13. The CDR3, as DNA: TGCAGCGTTGATAGGCTAGCGGGGGGCAGGGGACACACAGATACGCAGTATTTT. Its translation is CSVDRLAGGRGHTDTQYF.

The chain joins TRBV7-6 to TRBJ1-1, with a possible D match to TRBD1 (6 bases). Trimming cost V 4 bases and J 6 bases, with 15 bases left between them. CDR3 length: 14 amino acids. CDR1 and CDR2 from the germline V gene are SGHVS and FNYEAQ. Here the CDR3 DNA reads TGTGCCAGCAGCTCTACAGGGCCCATCGCTGAAGCTTTCTTT. It is translated as CASSSTGPIAEAFF.

The J gene is TRBJ2-1, the V gene TRBV15; the D gene could be TRBD1 or TRBD2 (5 bases each). Between the trimmed V and J ends, which lost 4 bases and 0 bases, there was a span of 7 bases. This CDR3 is 14 amino acids long. Germline V gene sequence: CDR1 LNHNV, CDR2 YYDKDF (reference sequence). The CDR3 loop is CATSKGSSYNEQFF. CDR3 nucleotides: TGTGCCACCAGCAAGGGGAGCTCCTACAATGAGCAGTTCTTC.

This clonotype was detected only a few times. The J gene is TRBJ1-2, the V gene TRBV5-5, with D perhaps matching TRBD1 (6 bases). This CDR3 has 12 amino acids. Between the trimmed V and J ends, which lost 3 bases and 8 bases, there was a span of 11 bases. Germline CDR1 reads SGHKS; CDR2 reads YYEKEE (reference sequence). The CDR3 here is CASSYREGGYTF. CDR3 in DNA: TGTGCCAGCAGCTACAGGGAGGGAGGCTACACCTTC.

This clonotype was observed a few times. The V and J genes are TRBV7-2 and TRBJ2-5, with D possibly matching TRBD1 (5 bases). Trimming shortened V by 4 bases and J by 5 bases, and 14 bases separated the two germline ends. Germline V lookup: CDR1 SGHTA, CDR2 FQGNSA. The CDR3 is made up of 14 amino acids. In DNA, the CDR3 is TGTGCCAGCAGCTCCCCCCCAGGGCGGGAGACCCAGTACTTC. Translating gives CASSSPPGRETQYF.

The gene calls are TRBV9 and TRBJ1-1; a possible D gene is TRBD1 (5 bases). Germline CDR1 reads SGDLS; CDR2 reads YYNGEE. V lost 3 bases and J 1 base, leaving 10 bases between the germline ends. This CDR3 spans 14 amino acids. CDR3 amino acids: CASSAYGQNTEAFF. Here the CDR3 DNA reads TGTGCCAGCAGCGCTTATGGACAGAACACTGAAGCTTTCTTT.

This clonotype has more than one count but fewer than ten. The chain couples TRBV20-1 to TRBJ2-2; 9 bases match TRBD2. CDR1 and CDR2 from the germline V gene are DFQATT and SNEGSKA (reference sequence). There are 13 residues in the CDR3. V was pared by 6 bases and J by 6 bases, with 5 bases of the junction left unmatched. The CDR3, as DNA: TGCAGTGCGGAAGCGGGGGGCGCCGGGGAGCTGTTTTTT. Protein product: CSAEAGGAGELFF.

The chain recombines TRBV10-3 with TRBJ2-5; 13 bases agree with TRBD2. Germline V lookup: CDR1 ENHRY, CDR2 SYGVKD. This CDR3 contains 17 residues. The trim removed 10 bases at V and 0 bases at J, leaving 11 bases unmatched. Here the CDR3 DNA reads TGTGCCACGCGGACTAGCGGGGGCACATACGACCAAGAGACCCAGTACTTC. Residues: CATRTSGGTYDQETQYF.

The gene calls are TRBV27 and TRBJ2-2, with D possibly being TRBD1 (6 bases). V was shortened by 5 bases and J by 2 bases, with 12 bases between the two germline ends. This CDR3 region has 15 residues. The germline gives CDR1 MNHEY, CDR2 SMNVEV (reference sequence). The CDR3 sequence: CASSLGTRNTGELFF. CDR3 in DNA: TGTGCCAGCAGTCTAGGGACACGAAACACCGGGGAGCTGTTTTTT.

This clonotype was observed a few times. V gene TRBV29-1 combines with J gene TRBJ1-2; 7 nucleotides match TRBD1. The trim removed 6 bases at V and 3 bases at J, leaving 19 bases unmatched. The CDR3 sequence is 17 residues long. Germline V gene data show CDR1 as SQVTM and CDR2 as ANQGSEA. The DNA for the CDR3 is TGCAGCGTCCTTTACCAGGGCCTGACAGGGAAAGACTATGGCTACACCTTC. This codes for CSVLYQGLTGKDYGYTF.